Each of the 20 T cell receptor beta chains below was sequenced from the same sample in a study of T cell responses to AZD1222 COVID-19 vaccine. Here immunoSEQ multiplex PCR was the method, and the copy in TCRdb shows in-frame clones only, minus some. The table lists about 85,000 clones, roughly 89% of them singletons. The sample was peripheral blood, taken on day 0 of AZD1222 vaccination. Receptors originate from an adult in good health.

There are a few counts of this clone. The chain couples TRBV5-6 to TRBJ2-1; 7 nucleotides line up with TRBD1. The CDR3 loop spans 15 amino acids. V was pared by 1 base and J by 6 bases, with 7 bases of the junction left unmatched. CDR1 SGHDT and CDR2 YYEEEE come from the germline V gene. In DNA, the CDR3 is TGTGCCAGCAGCTTGCAGGGGGTAAGGGGCAATGAGCAGTTCTTC. Residues: CASSLQGVRGNEQFF.

V usage is TRBV27 and J usage is TRBJ1-1; 7 nucleotides align to TRBD1. The CDR3 consists of 13 residues. The germline CDR1 and CDR2 sequences are MNHEY and SMNVEV (reference sequence). The ends lost 5 bases at V and 9 bases at J; junction bases unmatched: 9. The CDR3 loop is CASSHSQGGQAFF. In DNA, the CDR3 is TGTGCCAGCAGTCACTCCCAGGGGGGACAAGCTTTCTTT.

In this sample, this clone turned up a few times. The chain links TRBV9 to TRBJ2-1, with D perhaps given as TRBD1 or TRBD2 (6 bases each). This CDR3 has 18 residues. The ends were cut back, 6 bases at V and 1 base at J, with 23 bases in the middle. Per the germline V gene, CDR1 is SGDLS and CDR2 is YYNGEE. This CDR3 reads CASIGGLAPGGSYNEQFF. In DNA form, the CDR3 reads TGTGCCAGCATTGGGGGGCTAGCGCCCGGAGGGTCCTACAATGAGCAGTTCTTC.

J is TRBJ2-7 and V is TRBV7-9, with 9 positions matching TRBD2. This CDR3 spans 15 amino acids. Germline assignment: CDR1 SEHNR and CDR2 FQNEAQ (reference sequence). V shed 3 bases and J 3 bases; nucleotides not matched to a gene: 6. DNA for the CDR3: TGTGCCAGCAGCTTCAGCGGGAGGATGCGCTACGAGCAGTACTTC. Translation gives CASSFSGRMRYEQYF.

V usage is TRBV9 and J usage is TRBJ2-1, with D unresolved. The V gene lost 4 bases and the J gene lost 10 bases, with 9 bases spanning the gap. The CDR3 length is 11 residues. The germline CDR1 and CDR2 sequences are SGDLS and YYNGEE. CDR3 in amino acids: CASSPDEEQFF. The DNA of the CDR3 is TGTGCCAGCAGCCCCGATGAAGAGCAGTTCTTC.

This chain joins TRBV4-3 and TRBJ2-2; 8 bases align to TRBD1. The CDR3 extends over 16 amino acids. Germline V gives CDR1 LGHNA, CDR2 YSLEER. Trimming cost V 0 bases and J 5 bases; bases outside gene matches: 5. The CDR3 nucleotides read TGCGCCAGCAGCCAAGACTGGCAGGGGGCAACCGGGGAGCTGTTTTTT. Protein product: CASSQDWQGATGELFF.

CDR3 nucleotide sequence: TGTGCCAGCAGCACCCGGGACACCTATGGCTACACCTTC. Its protein product is CASSTRDTYGYTF. This sequence joins TRBV11-2 and TRBJ1-2; D possibly corresponds to TRBD1 (6 bases). CDR1 and CDR2 from the germline V gene are SGHAT and FQNNGV. The V end lost 5 bases, the J end lost 4 bases, and 11 bases lay between the germline ends. The CDR3 covers 13 residues. The full variable domain, with the rest looked up from reference TRBV11-2 and TRBJ1-2, is EAGVAQSPRYKIIEKRQSVAFWCNPISGHATLYWYQQILGQGPKLLIQFQNNGVVDDSQLPKDRFSAERLKGVDSTLKIQPAKLEDSAVYLCASSTRDTYGYTFGSGTRLTVV.

The chain couples TRBV19 to TRBJ1-2; D remains ambiguous. This CDR3 is 14 amino acids long. Deletions cut 5 bases from V and 0 bases from J, with 10 bases between. Germline CDR1 and CDR2: LNHDA and SQIVND (reference sequence). The CDR3 DNA reads TGTGCCAGTAGTGCGGCAGCGACTAACTATGGCTACACCTTC. This sequence encodes CASSAAATNYGYTF. The full variable domain, completed using reference TRBV19 and TRBJ1-2, is DGGITQSPKYLFRKEGQNVTLSCEQNLNHDAMYWYRQDPGQGLRLIYYSQIVNDFQKGDIAEGYSVSREKKESFPLTVTSAQKNPTAFYLCASSAAATNYGYTFGSGTRLTVV.

This chain uses TRBV7-2 with TRBJ2-3, with D possibly TRBD2 on 5 matching bases. CDR3 length equals 13 residues. V lost 5 bases and J lost 4, with 10 bases in between. From germline, CDR1 is SGHTA and CDR2 FQGNSA. DNA of the CDR3: TGTGCCAGCAGCGCCCGGCGGGCAGATACGCAGTATTTT. Amino acid sequence: CASSARRADTQYF.

This chain uses TRBV18 with TRBJ2-1; no clear D. From germline, CDR1 is KGHSH and CDR2 LQKENI. The CDR3 covers 14 residues. V lost 3 bases to trimming and J lost 7 bases, with 13 bases between them. The CDR3 reads CASSPSAAGNEQFF. Here the CDR3 DNA reads TGTGCCAGCTCACCGAGTGCCGCTGGGAATGAGCAGTTCTTC. The complete variable domain, with remaining parts taken from reference TRBV18 and TRBJ2-1, reads NAGVMQNPRHLVRRRGQEARLRCSPMKGHSHVYWYRQLPEEGLKFMVYLQKENIIDESGMPKERFSAEFPKEGPSILRIQQVVRGDSAAYFCASSPSAAGNEQFFGPGTRLTVL.

The chain links TRBV3-1 (or the pseudogene TRBV3-2) to TRBJ2-2, with TRBD1 matching 9 bases. CDR3 size: 15 residues. The V gene end was trimmed by 3 bases and the J gene end by 5 bases; junction bases not matched to a gene: 4. Per germline, CDR1 LGHDT and CDR2 YNNKEL (reference sequence). The CDR3 bases are TGTGCCAGCAGCCATGGACAGGGGAATACCGGGGAGCTGTTTTTT. This sequence encodes CASSHGQGNTGELFF.

V usage is TRBV6-5 and J usage is TRBJ2-2; 7 nucleotides align to TRBD2. CDR1 and CDR2 (germline): MNHEY, SVGAGI. The ends lost 11 bases at V and 0 bases at J; junction bases unmatched: 6. CDR3 size: 14 residues. CDR3 sequence reads: CAGGGSPNTGELFF. The CDR3 region has the DNA TGTGCCGGGGGGGGAAGCCCGAACACCGGGGAGCTGTTTTTT.

The rearrangement uses TRBV11-2 and TRBJ2-5; the match to TRBD2 covers 7 bases. The J segment lost 5 bases and the V segment lost 2 bases, leaving 11 bases of the junction unmatched. This CDR3 is built from 16 residues. The germline gives CDR1 SGHAT, CDR2 FQNNGV. The CDR3 loop reads CASSLRLADIYETQYF. CDR3 nucleotide sequence: TGTGCCAGCAGCTTAAGGCTAGCGGACATTTACGAGACCCAGTACTTC.

This clone was counted a single time. J is TRBJ1-2 and V is TRBV2, with D hard to call. The CDR3 consists of 17 residues. V lost 9 bases to trimming and J lost 7 bases, with 30 bases between them. Germline V gene lookup returns CDR1 SNHLY and CDR2 FYNNEI. CDR3 DNA sequence: TGTGCCAGGGAGGATGCGGTTTACGGGCGTAATCTCCTTGGCTACACCTTC. Protein sequence: CAREDAVYGRNLLGYTF.

The V call is TRBV5-1, the J call TRBJ2-5; D might be TRBD1 or TRBD2, each matching 5 bases. Germline V CDR1 and CDR2: SGHRS, YFSETQ. The CDR3 is made up of 12 amino acids. V lost 3 bases, J lost 5 bases, and 8 bases lay in between. CDR3 bases: TGCGCCAGCAGCTCAGAGGGGGAGACCCAGTACTTC. It translates to CASSSEGETQYF.

This chain connects TRBV18 to TRBJ1-3, with a weak D call TRBD1 (5 bases). Trimming left V 5 bases short and J 0 bases short, with 11 bases between. Per germline, CDR1 KGHSH and CDR2 LQKENI. This CDR3 comprises 15 residues. The CDR3 is CASSSDRVSGNTIYF. The CDR3 coding sequence is TGTGCCAGCTCATCTGACAGAGTCTCTGGAAACACCATATATTTT. The full variable domain, rest sourced from reference TRBV18 and TRBJ1-3, is NAGVMQNPRHLVRRRGQEARLRCSPMKGHSHVYWYRQLPEEGLKFMVYLQKENIIDESGMPKERFSAEFPKEGPSILRIQQVVRGDSAAYFCASSSDRVSGNTIYFGEGSWLTVV.

This chain joins TRBV19 and TRBJ1-1; D is perhaps TRBD1 (5 bases). The V end was cut by 10 bases, the J end by 9 bases, with 30 bases between. CDR3 length: 16 residues. Germline-derived CDR1 and CDR2 are LNHDA and SQIVND (reference sequence). The CDR3 loop is CATAKGSDPYLSKAFF. CDR3 nucleotides: TGTGCCACCGCAAAGGGGTCGGACCCATACCTTTCCAAAGCTTTCTTT.

J is TRBJ2-3 and V is TRBV6-2 or TRBV6-3, with TRBD2 as a possible D gene (5 bases). Trimming pared 0 bases from V and 0 bases from J, leaving 10 bases between. The germline V gene encodes CDR1 MNHEY and CDR2 SVGEGT. The CDR3 consists of 16 residues. CDR3 protein: CASSYSGGSSTDTQYF. The CDR3, as DNA: TGTGCCAGCAGTTACTCGGGCGGGTCCAGCACAGATACGCAGTATTTT.

The chain employs TRBV29-1 and TRBJ2-5; D is unresolved. CDR1 and CDR2 from the germline V gene are SQVTM and ANQGSEA. Between the trimmed V and J ends, which lost 3 bases and 1 base, there was a span of 6 bases. This CDR3 contains 12 residues. The CDR3 DNA reads as TGCAGCGTTGAGTGGAGCCAAGAGACCCAGTACTTC. It encodes CSVEWSQETQYF.

There are a few counts of this clone. This chain uses TRBV5-1 with TRBJ1-2; 8 nucleotides match TRBD1. The CDR3 is made up of 13 amino acids. V dropped 2 bases and J dropped 8; count of bases not matched to a gene: 5. Per germline, CDR1 SGHRS and CDR2 YFSETQ. CDR3 region: CASSFGQGFGYTF. The CDR3 DNA follows: TGCGCCAGCAGCTTCGGACAGGGTTTCGGCTACACCTTC.